This TCR beta chain was documented in a study of control samples from healthy donors and cancer patients. The ends lost 7 bases at V and 7 bases at J; junction bases unmatched: 8. The CDR3 extends over 15 amino acids. Germline CDR1 MDHEN, CDR2 SYDVKM. Profiling relied on immunoSEQ multiplex PCR, and the TCRdb table lists in-frame clones only, not all of them. The data contain some 100,000 clones, around nine tenths of them singletons. The receptor was isolated from a man aged 30-40 years in good health. The rearrangement links TRBV28 to TRBJ2-1; 12 bases fit TRBD2. Input material: blood. CDR3 sequence reads: CASKELAGGINEQFF. As DNA, the CDR3 is TGTGCCAGCAAAGAACTAGCGGGAGGAATAAATGAGCAGTTCTTC.